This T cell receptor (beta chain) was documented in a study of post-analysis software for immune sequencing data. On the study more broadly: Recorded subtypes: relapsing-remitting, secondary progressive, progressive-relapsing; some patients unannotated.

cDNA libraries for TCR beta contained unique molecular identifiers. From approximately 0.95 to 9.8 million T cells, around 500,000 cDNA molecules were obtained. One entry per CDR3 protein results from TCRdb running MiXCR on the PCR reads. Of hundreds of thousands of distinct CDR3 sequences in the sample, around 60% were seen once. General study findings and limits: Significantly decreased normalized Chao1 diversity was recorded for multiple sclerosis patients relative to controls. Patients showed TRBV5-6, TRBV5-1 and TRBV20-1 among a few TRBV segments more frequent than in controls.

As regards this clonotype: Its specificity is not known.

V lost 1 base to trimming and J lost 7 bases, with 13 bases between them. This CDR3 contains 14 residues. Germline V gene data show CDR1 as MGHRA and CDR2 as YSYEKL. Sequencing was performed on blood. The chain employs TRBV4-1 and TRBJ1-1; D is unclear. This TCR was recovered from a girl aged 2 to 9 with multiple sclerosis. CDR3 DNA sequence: TGCGCCAGCAGCCAAGGTGGGGAAGGGAATGAAGCTTTCTTT. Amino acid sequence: CASSQGGEGNEAFF.